Shown below are 9 T cell receptor beta chains from a single sample sequenced in a study of shared clonotypes between healthy human individuals. CD45RO-negative, CCR7-positively selected cells formed the naive CD8 fraction, excluding terminally differentiated effector memory CD45RA+ cells. Profiling relied on immunoSEQ multiplex PCR, and the TCRdb table lists in-frame clones only, not all of them. The sample holds some 2 million clones, 85% to 95% seen once. Sequencing was carried out using naive CD8+ T cells sorted from blood. These TCRs come from a young man in good health.

This rearrangement joins TRBV12-1 to TRBJ2-7; the table's D call, TRBD2, was not checked against the DNA. TRBV12-1 is a known pseudogene. This CDR3 is built from 14 residues. In nucleotides, the CDR3 is TGTGCCAAGCTAGGGTCGGGAAAAGACTACGAGCAGTACTTC. Encoded protein: CAKLGSGKDYEQYF.

The chain is built from TRBV27 and TRBJ1-4, with 7 nucleotides matching TRBD1. Trimming took 8 bases from V and 7 from J; bases not matched to a gene: 10. The CDR3 loop spans 14 amino acids. The V gene's germline CDR1 is MNHEY and CDR2 SMNVEV (reference sequence). The CDR3 DNA is TGTGCCAGCGGACAGATAGGGGGCGTTGAAAAACTGTTTTTT. Translated, it gives CASGQIGGVEKLFF. Complete variable domain (other parts from reference TRBV27 and TRBJ1-4): EAQVTQNPRYLITVTGKKLTVTCSQNMNHEYMSWYRQDPGLGLRQIYYSMNVEVTDKGDVPEGYKVSRKEKRNFPLILESPSPNQTSLYFCASGQIGGVEKLFFGSGTQLSVL.

CDR3 coding DNA: TGTGCCAGCAGTAAGATTCCGGGACAGTGGTTATGGGTATCCTACGAGCAGTACTTC. Protein product: CASSKIPGQWLWVSYEQYF. V gene TRBV27 combines with J gene TRBJ2-7; 7 nucleotides match TRBD1. Germline V gene sequence: CDR1 MNHEY, CDR2 SMNVEV (reference sequence). The V and J ends lost 5 bases and 1 base, in that order; junction bases with no gene match: 20. CDR3 length equals 19 residues.

CDR3 bases: TGCGCCAGCAGTGAAGACAGGTCCAGCCACGAGCAGTACTTC. Translation: CASSEDRSSHEQYF. The genes are TRBV10-1 and TRBJ2-7; TRBD1 is a possible D gene (6 bases). The CDR3 extends over 14 amino acids. Trimming removed 3 bases at V and 5 bases at J, with 14 bases between. Germline V gene sequence: CDR1 WNHNN, CDR2 SYGVQD (reference sequence).

This clone appeared a single time. The chain joins TRBV11-2 to TRBJ2-5, with TRBD2 matching over 13 bases. V trimming: 1 base; J trimming: 3 bases; junction bases outside the gene matches: 5. The CDR3 loop spans 17 amino acids. CDR1 and CDR2 from the germline V gene are SGHAT and FQNNGV. CDR3 protein: CASSLGRLAGGEETQYF. The CDR3 nucleotides read TGTGCCAGCAGCTTAGGACGACTAGCGGGAGGAGAAGAGACCCAGTACTTC.

The chain combines TRBV4-1 with TRBJ1-1, with D maybe TRBD1 (6 bases). CDR1 and CDR2 (germline): MGHRA, YSYEKL. The CDR3 is made up of 17 amino acids. V lost 4 bases and J lost 0, with 18 bases in between. CDR3 residues: CASSLRGGGTMNTEAFF. DNA for the CDR3: TGCGCCAGCAGCCTAAGGGGAGGGGGGACCATGAACACTGAAGCTTTCTTT.

The chain is built from TRBV14 and TRBJ1-2; weak D call: TRBD1 (6 bases). The germline CDR1 and CDR2 sequences are SGHDN and FVKESK. CDR3 length: 14 amino acids. Between the trimmed V and J ends, which lost 6 bases and 8 bases, there was a span of 19 bases. CDR3 protein: CASSNQGPRYGYTF. CDR3 bases: TGTGCCAGCAGTAATCAGGGGCCCCGGTACGGCTACACCTTC.

The chain uses TRBV9 and TRBJ2-3; D is undetermined. V gave up 3 bases and J gave up 7 bases, with 6 bases separating them. The CDR3 runs 11 residues. Per the germline V gene, CDR1 is SGDLS and CDR2 is YYNGEE. The chain's CDR3 is CASSDQHTQYF. CDR3 bases: TGTGCCAGCAGCGACCAGCATACGCAGTATTTT.

The V call is TRBV19, the J call TRBJ2-3, with unresolved D. This CDR3 has 15 residues. The V end lost 5 bases, the J end lost 1 base, and 13 bases lay between the germline ends. Per germline, CDR1 LNHDA and CDR2 SQIVND (reference sequence). The CDR3 sequence is CASSPLRIGTDTQYF. DNA of the CDR3: TGTGCCAGTAGTCCTTTGAGGATTGGCACAGATACGCAGTATTTT.